One and the same sample provided the 32 T cell receptor beta chains below, sequenced in a study of blood T cell repertoires in COVID-19. Data came from immunoSEQ multiplex PCR; TCRdb stores just in-frame clones and leaves some out. The sample lists some 200,000 clones, roughly four fifths occurring once. The material sequenced was peripheral blood. Source of these receptors: a woman aged 70 to 79 with COVID-19, enrolled during active disease.

This chain uses TRBV12-3 or TRBV12-4 with TRBJ1-6, with no clear D. This CDR3 comprises 12 residues. Trimming removed 2 bases from V and 11 bases from J, with 7 bases in between. The CDR3 bases are TGTGCCAGCAGTTTACAGTATCCACCCCTCCACTTT. Its translation: CASSLQYPPLHF.

The chain uses TRBV7-9 and TRBJ2-2; 7 bases align to TRBD1. V lost 6 bases and J lost 2; bases outside the gene matches: 6. This CDR3 comprises 15 residues. Germline V gene lookup returns CDR1 SEHNR and CDR2 FQNEAQ (reference sequence). CDR3 DNA: TGTGCCAGCAGGCCCGGGACAGCAAACACCGGGGAGCTGTTTTTT. It yields the protein CASRPGTANTGELFF.

The gene calls are TRBV28 and TRBJ1-4, with D possibly matching TRBD1 (6 bases). Germline V gene sequence: CDR1 MDHEN, CDR2 SYDVKM. The CDR3 spans 16 residues. Trimming cost V 1 base and J 0 bases, with 9 bases left between them. In DNA, the CDR3 is TGTGCCAGCAGTTTATCAGGGGCTACAACTAATGAAAAACTGTTTTTT. Protein sequence: CASSLSGATTNEKLFF.

The chain combines TRBV6-5 with TRBJ1-2, with 7 bases aligning to TRBD1. J gave up 4 bases and V 3 bases, and 11 bases lay outside the gene matches. Looked up from germline, CDR1 is MNHEY and CDR2 is SVGAGI. The CDR3 is 16 residues long. This CDR3 reads CASSYIVGTESYGYTF. The CDR3 DNA reads TGTGCCAGCAGTTATATCGTAGGGACAGAATCCTATGGCTACACCTTC.

The chain is built from TRBV28 and TRBJ1-1; 10 bases agree with TRBD1. Looked up from germline, CDR1 is MDHEN and CDR2 is SYDVKM. The CDR3 covers 15 residues. J was trimmed by 4 bases and V by 3 bases; bases with no gene match: 5. The CDR3 protein is CASSFETGGGTEAFF. As DNA, the CDR3 is TGTGCCAGCAGTTTCGAGACAGGGGGCGGCACTGAAGCTTTCTTT.

V gene TRBV27 combines with J gene TRBJ2-5, with 9 bases fitting TRBD2. Germline V gene lookup returns CDR1 MNHEY and CDR2 SMNVEV (reference sequence). Unmatched junction bases numbered 11, after V lost 8 bases and J lost 7 bases. The CDR3 has 14 residues. This CDR3 reads CASGWSGRRGTQYF. The CDR3 DNA reads as TGTGCCAGCGGGTGGAGCGGGAGGAGGGGGACCCAGTACTTC.

This chain links TRBV7-9 with TRBJ1-2; TRBD1 agrees at 8 bases. CDR1 and CDR2 from the germline V gene are SEHNR and FQNEAQ (reference sequence). This CDR3 spans 13 amino acids. The ends lost 3 bases at V and 7 bases at J; junction bases unmatched: 4. The DNA for the CDR3 is TGTGCCAGCAGCTTCCCGGGACAGGTTGGCTACACCTTC. Protein sequence: CASSFPGQVGYTF.

The chain is built from TRBV28 and TRBJ2-1; TRBD2 agrees at 12 bases. Germline CDR1 reads MDHEN; CDR2 reads SYDVKM. The CDR3 runs 18 residues. V shed 4 bases, J shed 0 bases, and the junction held 7 bases outside the gene matches. The CDR3 DNA reads as TGTGCCAGCAGTTCTAGCGGGAGGGACCGAGGCTCCTACAATGAGCAGTTCTTC. Its translation: CASSSSGRDRGSYNEQFF.

The rearrangement joins TRBV11-1 to TRBJ1-1; D unclear. V was clipped by 6 bases and J by 5 bases, with 10 bases between them. CDR1 and CDR2 from the germline V gene are SGHAT and FQDESV (reference sequence). This CDR3 region has 12 residues. The CDR3 nucleotides read TGTGCCAGCAGGTTTTCGGGGACTGAAGCTTTCTTT. It translates to CASRFSGTEAFF.

This rearrangement joins TRBV24-1 to TRBJ2-3; 11 positions match TRBD1. Trimming at V came to 3 bases and at J to 9 bases, leaving 1 base not matched to a gene. Germline V gene sequence: CDR1 KGHDR, CDR2 SFDVKD. The CDR3 runs 13 residues. The CDR3: CATSDGDRGTQYF. CDR3 bases: TGTGCCACCAGTGATGGGGACAGGGGGACGCAGTATTTT.

The gene calls are TRBV6-2 or TRBV6-3 and TRBJ2-7; 14 nucleotides line up with TRBD2. The CDR3 sequence is 14 residues long. Looked up from germline, CDR1 is MNHEY and CDR2 is SVGEGT. V gave up 0 bases and J gave up 12 bases; unmatched junction bases: 4. In nucleotides, the CDR3 is TGTGCCAGCAGTTACTCGGGACTAGCGGGAGAGACGTACTTC. Its protein is CASSYSGLAGETYF.

CDR3 region: CASSLFPGQGDEKLFF. CDR3 nucleotides: TGTGCCAGCAGTTTATTTCCGGGACAGGGTGATGAAAAACTGTTTTTT. The V and J genes are TRBV28 and TRBJ1-4; TRBD1 agrees at 9 bases. J lost 6 bases, V lost 1 base, and 6 bases had no gene match. Per germline, CDR1 MDHEN and CDR2 SYDVKM. The CDR3 sequence is 16 residues long. The full variable domain, with the rest looked up from reference TRBV28 and TRBJ1-4, is DVKVTQSSRYLVKRTGEKVFLECVQDMDHENMFWYRQDPGLGLRLIYFSYDVKMKEKGDIPEGYSVSREKKERFSLILESASTNQTSMYLCASSLFPGQGDEKLFFGSGTQLSVL.

The chain employs TRBV6-2 or TRBV6-3 and TRBJ1-2; 9 nucleotides line up with TRBD1. Germline CDR1 and CDR2: MNHEY and SVGEGT. CDR3 size: 16 residues. V was clipped by 0 bases and J by 4 bases; unmatched bases: 6. CDR3 bases: TGTGCCAGCAGTTACTCTGGGACAGGGACGGTCTATGGCTACACCTTC. Translating gives CASSYSGTGTVYGYTF.

The chain is built from TRBV24-1 and TRBJ1-5, with D possibly matching TRBD1 (5 bases). Germline V gives CDR1 KGHDR, CDR2 SFDVKD. This CDR3 contains 14 residues. V was clipped by 3 bases and J by 0 bases, with 5 bases between them. The CDR3 coding sequence is TGTGCCACCAGTGATACAGGTAGCAATCAGCCCCAGCATTTT. Residues: CATSDTGSNQPQHF.

This chain uses TRBV5-1 with TRBJ2-1, with 13 nucleotides matching TRBD2. The junction had 10 bases not matched to a gene; V was cut back by 6 bases and J by 4 bases. Germline V gives CDR1 SGHRS, CDR2 YFSETQ. This CDR3 comprises 17 residues. CDR3 region: CASTALLAGGGYNEQFF. CDR3 DNA sequence: TGCGCCAGCACCGCACTACTAGCGGGAGGGGGTTACAATGAGCAGTTCTTC.

A single count supports this clone. This chain joins TRBV28 and TRBJ2-5, with D maybe TRBD1 (6 bases). V was pared by 3 bases and J by 5 bases, with 13 bases between. The CDR3 is 14 amino acids. In germline, CDR1 is MDHEN, CDR2 SYDVKM. The CDR3 sequence is CASSLSSQGETQYF. The CDR3 DNA follows: TGTGCCAGCAGTTTGTCTTCTCAGGGGGAGACCCAGTACTTC.

This chain uses TRBV28 with TRBJ1-1; TRBD1 might be the D (5 bases). The CDR3 extends over 14 amino acids. V gave up 6 bases and J gave up 4 bases, with 15 bases separating them. CDR1 is MDHEN, CDR2 SYDVKM, per germline. DNA of the CDR3: TGTGCCAGCAGCCCGGGAGGGGTATTCACTGAAGCTTTCTTT. Protein: CASSPGGVFTEAFF.

The V call is TRBV7-6, the J call TRBJ2-3, with 8 bases that match TRBD1. V shed 3 bases and J 8 bases; nucleotides not matched to a gene: 4. The CDR3 consists of 13 residues. CDR1 is SGHVS, CDR2 FNYEAQ, per germline. CDR3: CASSLGQARTQYF. The CDR3 nucleotides read TGTGCCAGCAGCTTGGGACAGGCGCGTACGCAGTATTTT.

The genes are TRBV7-2 and TRBJ2-2, with 10 bases that match TRBD2. CDR1 is SGHTA and CDR2 is FQGNSA in the germline V gene. The CDR3 runs to 16 residues. Trimming at V came to 4 bases and at J to 4 bases, leaving 6 bases not matched to a gene. In DNA, the CDR3 is TGTGCCAGCAGCTCTCCTAGCGGGAGAGCCACCGGGGAGCTGTTTTTT. Amino acids: CASSSPSGRATGELFF.

The chain is built from TRBV7-2 and TRBJ1-5, with 7 bases identical to TRBD1. Germline V gene data show CDR1 as SGHTA and CDR2 as FQGNSA. The junction had 8 bases not matched to a gene; V was cut back by 5 bases and J by 4 bases. This CDR3 spans 15 amino acids. The CDR3 DNA sequence: TGTGCCAGCAGCCAAGGACAGGAAGTTAATCAGCCCCAGCATTTT. Encoded protein: CASSQGQEVNQPQHF.

This clone was seen more than once but under ten times. This chain links TRBV28 with TRBJ2-2, with a tentative D call TRBD2 (6 bases). The germline gives CDR1 MDHEN, CDR2 SYDVKM. The CDR3 covers 16 residues. Trimming pared 8 bases from V and 1 base from J, leaving 17 bases between. CDR3 sequence reads: CASGGEVAVNTGELFF. The CDR3 coding sequence is TGTGCCAGCGGGGGAGAAGTAGCGGTGAACACCGGGGAGCTGTTTTTT.

The chain couples TRBV28 to TRBJ1-2; 9 bases align to TRBD1. CDR3 size: 16 residues. V shed 2 bases, J shed 6 bases, and the junction held 10 bases outside the gene matches. CDR1 and CDR2 from the germline V gene are MDHEN and SYDVKM. The CDR3 spells CASSLPGDRERNGYTF. DNA for the CDR3: TGTGCCAGCAGTTTACCCGGGGACAGGGAGCGGAATGGCTACACCTTC.

The rearrangement uses TRBV9 and TRBJ2-1, with TRBD1 identical over 10 bases. This CDR3 has 16 amino acids. Germline V gene data show CDR1 as SGDLS and CDR2 as YYNGEE. V trimming: 4 bases; J trimming: 1 base; junction bases outside the gene matches: 5. In DNA, the CDR3 is TGTGCCAGCAGCAAGACAGGGGGCAGATCCTACAATGAGCAGTTCTTC. This codes for CASSKTGGRSYNEQFF.

The chain has TRBV6-5 and TRBJ1-5, with D possibly TRBD1 on 5 matching bases. The germline CDR1 and CDR2 sequences are MNHEY and SVGAGI. The CDR3 runs to 16 residues. V lost 2 bases and J 4 bases, leaving 15 bases between the germline ends. CDR3 in DNA: TGTGCCAGCAGTTACCAGGGCATCTTTCCTAATCAGCCCCAGCATTTT. It codes for CASSYQGIFPNQPQHF.

The V call is TRBV18, the J call TRBJ2-5; TRBD2 is a possible D gene (6 bases). The V gene lost 3 bases and the J gene lost 8 bases, with 16 bases spanning the gap. Germline loops: CDR1 KGHSH, CDR2 LQKENI. The CDR3 has 14 amino acids. Here the CDR3 reads CASSPPSGAATQYF. The CDR3 DNA reads TGTGCCAGCTCACCGCCTTCGGGAGCCGCCACCCAGTACTTC.

V and J are TRBV5-4 and TRBJ2-1, with 7 bases lining up with TRBD2. Per the germline V gene, CDR1 is SGHNT and CDR2 is YYREEE (reference sequence). Trimming took 4 bases from V and 0 from J; bases not matched to a gene: 7. The CDR3 consists of 16 residues. This CDR3 reads CASSPGLPSSYNEQFF. CDR3 bases: TGTGCCAGCAGCCCGGGACTACCTAGCTCCTACAATGAGCAGTTCTTC.

This clone came up a few times. The sample holds other DNA sequences that translate to the same CDR3. The rearrangement links TRBV10-3 to TRBJ2-1; D remains ambiguous. The V gene's germline CDR1 is ENHRY and CDR2 SYGVKD. V shed 0 bases and J shed 7 bases, with 7 bases lying between them. The CDR3 runs to 13 residues. The CDR3, as DNA: TGTGCCATCAGTGAGTCCTCTCGTAATGAGCAGTTCTTC. Translating gives CAISESSRNEQFF.

This clone has a handful of counts. The chain links TRBV28 to TRBJ1-1; no definite D call. Germline V lookup: CDR1 MDHEN, CDR2 SYDVKM. V lost 3 bases, J lost 11 bases, and 16 bases lay in between. This CDR3 has 13 amino acids. The CDR3 nucleotides read TGTGCCAGCAGTTTTCAACACCCCCTGGTCGCTTTCTTT. Encoded protein: CASSFQHPLVAFF.

Points on this clone: The junction departs from the called germline gene at one end, perhaps through a read error. The V gene is TRBV20-1, the J gene TRBJ2-7, with TRBD2 as a possible D gene (6 bases). The CDR3 runs to 14 residues. The germline V gene has CDR1 DFQATT and CDR2 SNEGSKA (reference sequence). CDR3 DNA sequence: TGCAGTGCTAGTGGGGGACGGGGGTCCTCCGAGCAGTACTTC. Residues: CSASGGRGSSEQYF.

This rearrangement joins TRBV5-6 to TRBJ1-2; perhaps TRBD1 as D (5 bases). CDR1 is SGHDT and CDR2 is YYEEEE in the germline V gene. V shed 4 bases and J shed 5 bases, with 18 bases lying between them. The CDR3 totals 15 residues. Here the CDR3 reads CASSLTPAGQYGYTF. In DNA, the CDR3 is TGTGCCAGCAGCCTTACCCCCGCAGGGCAATATGGCTACACCTTC.

This clone was recorded a few times. This chain joins TRBV7-2 and TRBJ2-3, with TRBD2 matching 7 bases. Germline V gene data show CDR1 as SGHTA and CDR2 as FQGNSA. J lost 2 bases, V lost 2 bases, and 7 bases had no gene match. This CDR3 has 16 amino acids. CDR3 residues: CASSLMAAGNTDTQYF. In nucleotides, the CDR3 is TGTGCCAGCAGCTTAATGGCAGCGGGAAACACAGATACGCAGTATTTT.

The chain joins TRBV5-4 to TRBJ1-6; the D is unclear. Trimming took 0 bases from V and 9 from J, leaving 19 bases between them. Germline CDR1 reads SGHNT; CDR2 reads YYREEE (reference sequence). The CDR3 is 17 amino acids. The DNA of the CDR3 is TGTGCCAGCAGCTTGGACTTCGGGGAACGGGGTGTTTCACCCCTCCACTTT. Amino acid sequence: CASSLDFGERGVSPLHF.